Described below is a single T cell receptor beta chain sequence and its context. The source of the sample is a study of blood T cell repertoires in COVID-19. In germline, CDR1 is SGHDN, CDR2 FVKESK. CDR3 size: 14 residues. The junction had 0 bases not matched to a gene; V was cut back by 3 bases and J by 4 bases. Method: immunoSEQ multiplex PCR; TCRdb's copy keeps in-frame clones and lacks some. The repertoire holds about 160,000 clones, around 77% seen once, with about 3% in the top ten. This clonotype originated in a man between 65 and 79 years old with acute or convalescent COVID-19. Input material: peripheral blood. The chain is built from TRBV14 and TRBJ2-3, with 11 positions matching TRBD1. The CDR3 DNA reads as TGTGCCAGCAGCCAGGACAGGGGGCCAGATACGCAGTATTTT. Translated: CASSQDRGPDTQYF. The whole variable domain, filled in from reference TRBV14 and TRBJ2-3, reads EAGVTQFPSHSVIEKGQTVTLRCDPISGHDNLYWYRRVMGKEIKFLLHFVKESKQDESGMPNNRFLAERTGGTYSTLKVQPAELEDSGVYFCASSQDRGPDTQYFGPGTRLTVL.